This TCR beta chain was sequenced in a study of CD8 T cells in Susac syndrome. V shed 8 bases, J shed 2 bases, and the junction held 8 bases outside the gene matches. Germline CDR1 LNHDA, CDR2 SQIVND (reference sequence). The CDR3 loop spans 14 amino acids. Sequencing of TCR beta was carried out in blood CD8+ and CD4+ T cells. The TEMRA cells underwent FACS enrichment, while the CD8+ and CD4+ T cells underwent negative isolation. It was with random hexamers that about 0.45 to 1 ug RNA was reverse transcribed. MiXCR, applied by TCRdb to the immunoSEQ multiplex PCR reads, yields one record per CDR3 protein. The data show about 430,000 distinct CDR3 sequences, approximately 85% seen once.

The chain recombines TRBV19 with TRBJ1-1; TRBD1 agrees at 7 bases. This receptor was taken from a human donor with multiple sclerosis. The sample consisted of CD8+ T cells from PBMCs. CDR3 protein: CASGLGTANTEAFF. In nucleotides, the CDR3 is TGTGCCAGTGGCCTAGGGACAGCCAACACTGAAGCTTTCTTT.